A single sample is the source of the 10 T cell receptor beta chains below, sequenced in a study of blood T cell repertoires in COVID-19. Some clones are missing from TCRdb's copy, which holds only in-frame ones; the method was immunoSEQ multiplex PCR. The sample has roughly 120,000 clones; approximately 79% are singletons. The specimen was peripheral blood. Receptors were obtained from a woman of 80 years or more with active or convalescent COVID-19.

V and J are TRBV14 and TRBJ2-6, with D tentatively TRBD1 (6 bases). With 0 bases removed from V and 0 bases from J, the gap between germline ends came to 18 bases. This CDR3 is 20 amino acids long. CDR1 is SGHDN and CDR2 is FVKESK in the germline V gene. The chain's CDR3 is CASSQDVGQHTSSGANVLTF. The CDR3 DNA sequence: TGTGCCAGCAGCCAAGATGTAGGACAGCACACGAGCTCTGGGGCCAACGTCCTGACTTTC.

The count of this clone is one. The V gene is TRBV11-2, the J gene TRBJ2-7; a weak D match, TRBD2 (6 bases). V shed 5 bases and J shed 3 bases, with 17 bases lying between them. The CDR3 sequence is 15 residues long. Germline CDR1 reads SGHAT; CDR2 reads FQNNGV. The CDR3 here is CASSPQGTALYEQYF. CDR3 coding DNA: TGTGCCAGCAGCCCTCAAGGGACTGCTCTCTACGAGCAGTACTTC. Full variable domain (remainder filled in from reference TRBV11-2 and TRBJ2-7): EAGVAQSPRYKIIEKRQSVAFWCNPISGHATLYWYQQILGQGPKLLIQFQNNGVVDDSQLPKDRFSAERLKGVDSTLKIQPAKLEDSAVYLCASSPQGTALYEQYFGPGTRLTVT.

This clone was seen just once. The V gene is TRBV1, the J gene TRBJ2-1; the D call in the table, TRBD2, was not verified against the DNA. TRBV1 is an annotated pseudogene. The CDR3 totals 14 residues. CDR3 bases: TGCACCAGCAGCCGCGCTAGTCGGGGCAATGAGCAGTTCTTC. Translation: CTSSRASRGNEQFF.

The CDR3 region has the DNA TGTGCCAGCAGCTATAGCGGGAGAAGCACAGATACGCAGTATTTT. As protein: CASSYSGRSTDTQYF. The chain employs TRBV9 and TRBJ2-3; 9 bases are a match to TRBD2. This CDR3 comprises 15 residues. Germline V gives CDR1 SGDLS, CDR2 YYNGEE. V dropped 4 bases and J dropped 0; count of bases not matched to a gene: 3.

V usage is TRBV5-6 and J usage is TRBJ2-4; possibly TRBD1 for D (6 bases). There are 14 residues in the CDR3. Trimming stripped 2 bases from V and 1 base from J, with 7 bases between. Germline V gives CDR1 SGHDT, CDR2 YYEEEE. CDR3 sequence (DNA): TGTGCCAGCAGCTTTACAGGGGCCAAAAACATTCAGTACTTC. Its protein is CASSFTGAKNIQYF.

This clone was seen a handful of times. The genes are TRBV29-1 and TRBJ1-5, with 9 bases lining up with TRBD1. Germline CDR1 SQVTM, CDR2 ANQGSEA. This CDR3 contains 14 residues. The V gene end was trimmed by 3 bases and the J gene end by 9 bases; junction bases not matched to a gene: 9. CDR3 bases: TGCAGCGTTGAGGGGACAGGGACCGGGGGGCCCCAGCATTTT. Its protein product is CSVEGTGTGGPQHF.

V usage is TRBV6-5 and J usage is TRBJ1-1, with a possible D match to TRBD1 (5 bases). The CDR3 covers 14 residues. V lost 6 bases, J lost 5 bases, and 16 bases lay in between. The germline V gene has CDR1 MNHEY and CDR2 SVGAGI. CDR3 DNA: TGTGCCAGCAGAGACCTCGGGGGGGATACTGAAGCTTTCTTT. Its protein product is CASRDLGGDTEAFF.

This chain connects TRBV3-1 (or the pseudogene TRBV3-2) to TRBJ1-2; D gene ambiguous. V lost 0 bases and J lost 8, with 4 bases in between. CDR3 size: 11 residues. Germline CDR1 LGHDT, CDR2 YNNKEL (reference sequence). CDR3: CASSQERGYTF. Written as DNA, the CDR3 is TGTGCCAGCAGCCAAGAGCGGGGCTACACCTTC.

CDR3 nucleotides: TGTGCCAGCAGCGTAGCCGGGACAGCAAATGAAAAACTGTTTTTT. Protein: CASSVAGTANEKLFF. The chain employs TRBV9 and TRBJ1-4, with 7 bases fitting TRBD1. The junction had 4 bases not matched to a gene; V was cut back by 0 bases and J by 5 bases. CDR1 SGDLS and CDR2 YYNGEE come from the germline V gene. The CDR3 length is 15 residues. Full variable domain (remainder filled in from reference TRBV9 and TRBJ1-4): DSGVTQTPKHLITATGQRVTLRCSPRSGDLSVYWYQQSLDQGLQFLIQYYNGEERAKGNILERFSAQQFPDLHSELNLSSLELGDSALYFCASSVAGTANEKLFFGSGTQLSVL.

The rearrangement uses TRBV30 and TRBJ1-1; D unresolved. CDR1 GTSNPN and CDR2 SVGIG come from the germline V gene (reference sequence). The CDR3 contains 13 residues. Deletions cut 1 base from V and 5 bases from J, with 11 bases between. The CDR3 protein is CAWSGQVETEAFF. The CDR3 bases are TGTGCCTGGAGTGGGCAGGTCGAGACTGAAGCTTTCTTT. Using reference TRBV30 and TRBJ1-1 for the parts outside the CDR3, the full variable domain is SQTIHQWPATLVQPVGSPLSLECTVEGTSNPNLYWYRQAAGRGLQLLFYSVGIGQISSEVPQNLSASRPQDRQFILSSKKLLLSDSGFYLCAWSGQVETEAFFGQGTRLTVV.